This passage covers 11 T cell receptor beta chains from one sample sequenced in a study of shared clonotypes between healthy human individuals. Assay: immunoSEQ multiplex PCR; the TCRdb copy retains only in-frame clones and omits some. The sample gives fewer than 1 million clones, approximately 96% of which show up once; 0.2% to 0.25% is in the top ten. Positively selected for CCR7, the CD45RO-negative cells used as naive CD8 cells excluded terminally differentiated effector memory CD45RA+ cells. What was sequenced was naive CD8+ T cells sorted from blood. These receptors were taken from a man aged 30 to 39 in good health.

The chain has TRBV28 and TRBJ2-7; TRBD1 is a possible D gene (6 bases). V was shortened by 5 bases and J by 4 bases, with 21 bases between the two germline ends. This CDR3 is built from 16 residues. CDR1 is MDHEN, CDR2 SYDVKM, per germline. The CDR3 here is CASSINPRRTGYEQYF. CDR3 bases: TGTGCCAGCAGTATAAACCCCCGCCGTACAGGGTACGAGCAGTACTTC.

The V call is TRBV6-5, the J call TRBJ1-5; D remains unclear. Germline V gene data show CDR1 as MNHEY and CDR2 as SVGAGI. There are 13 residues in the CDR3. V lost 6 bases to trimming and J lost 6 bases, with 12 bases between them. The CDR3 nucleotides read TGTGCCAGCAGCAACACGGGGAGTCAGCCCCAGCATTTT. Its translation is CASSNTGSQPQHF.

The chain uses TRBV5-1 and TRBJ1-1, with TRBD1 matching over 11 bases. Germline lookup yields CDR1 SGHRS and CDR2 YFSETQ. Germline trimming cut 2 bases from V and 0 bases from J; bases unmatched to any gene: 6. The CDR3 has 17 residues. The CDR3 region has the DNA TGCGCCAGCAGCTTAGGACAGGGGGCTCTCCTGAACACTGAAGCTTTCTTT. Its protein product is CASSLGQGALLNTEAFF.

V and J are TRBV11-2 and TRBJ2-2; a weak D match, TRBD1 (5 bases). In germline, CDR1 is SGHAT, CDR2 FQNNGV. This CDR3 region has 14 residues. With 0 bases removed from V and 10 bases from J, the gap between germline ends came to 12 bases. The CDR3 DNA sequence: TGTGCCAGCAGCTTAGATCATGGGGCATTGGAGCTGTTTTTT. Translating it yields CASSLDHGALELFF.

The J gene is TRBJ2-5, the V gene TRBV11-2; D ambiguous. Germline V gene sequence: CDR1 SGHAT, CDR2 FQNNGV. The CDR3 contains 12 residues. V lost 3 bases, J lost 4 bases, and 6 bases lay in between. CDR3 sequence (DNA): TGTGCCAGCAGCTTCCTGGGAGAGACCCAGTACTTC. Amino acid sequence: CASSFLGETQYF.

The chain links TRBV27 to TRBJ2-5; D is ambiguous. The germline V gene has CDR1 MNHEY and CDR2 SMNVEV (reference sequence). The V end lost 5 bases, the J end lost 3 bases, and 13 bases lay between the germline ends. This CDR3 is built from 14 residues. CDR3 protein: CASSTLRAEETQYF. The CDR3 DNA is TGTGCCAGCAGTACCTTAAGGGCAGAAGAGACCCAGTACTTC.

V is TRBV28 and J is TRBJ2-7; a possible D gene is TRBD1 (6 bases). V lost 4 bases and J 0 bases, leaving 13 bases between the germline ends. This CDR3 contains 15 residues. Germline CDR1 reads MDHEN; CDR2 reads SYDVKM. The CDR3 DNA reads TGTGCCAGCAGTTCGTGGACAGACAGCTCCTACGAGCAGTACTTC. It codes for CASSSWTDSSYEQYF.

The chain employs TRBV5-5 and TRBJ2-1; 7 bases align to TRBD1. The V gene end was trimmed by 0 bases and the J gene end by 3 bases; junction bases not matched to a gene: 6. Germline-derived CDR1 and CDR2 are SGHKS and YYEKEE (reference sequence). The CDR3 runs to 16 residues. This CDR3 is CASSLALTGIYNEQFF. CDR3 DNA: TGTGCCAGCAGCTTGGCCCTGACAGGGATCTACAATGAGCAGTTCTTC.

The CDR3 here is CASSRAREGYNEQFF. In nucleotides, the CDR3 is TGTGCCAGCAGTCGAGCGCGGGAGGGGTACAATGAGCAGTTCTTC. The genes are TRBV5-4 and TRBJ2-1; 9 nucleotides line up with TRBD2. V dropped 5 bases and J dropped 4; count of bases not matched to a gene: 7. CDR1 and CDR2 from the germline V gene are SGHNT and YYREEE (reference sequence). This CDR3 is 15 amino acids long. Using reference TRBV5-4 and TRBJ2-1 for the parts outside the CDR3, the full variable domain is ETGVTQSPTHLIKTRGQQVTLRCSSQSGHNTVSWYQQALGQGPQFIFQYYREEENGRGNFPPRFSGLQFPNYSSELNVNALELDDSALYLCASSRAREGYNEQFFGPGTRLTVL.

V is TRBV19 and J is TRBJ2-2, with unresolved D. Trimming took 0 bases from V and 0 from J, leaving 11 bases between them. The germline V gene encodes CDR1 LNHDA and CDR2 SQIVND (reference sequence). The CDR3 is made up of 17 amino acids. This chain's CDR3 is CASSIDPQLANTGELFF. The CDR3 DNA follows: TGTGCCAGTAGTATAGACCCCCAACTCGCGAACACCGGGGAGCTGTTTTTT. The variable domain in full, completed from reference TRBV19 and TRBJ2-2, reads DGGITQSPKYLFRKEGQNVTLSCEQNLNHDAMYWYRQDPGQGLRLIYYSQIVNDFQKGDIAEGYSVSREKKESFPLTVTSAQKNPTAFYLCASSIDPQLANTGELFFGEGSRLTVL.

The chain is built from TRBV29-1 and TRBJ2-7; 7 positions match TRBD2. The CDR3 is 14 amino acids. V lost 5 bases to trimming and J lost 2 bases; unmatched junction nucleotides: 9. CDR1 and CDR2 from the germline V gene are SQVTM and ANQGSEA. CDR3 in DNA: TGCAGCGTTAGCGGGACGGGTAGTACCTACGAGCAGTACTTC. The encoded protein is CSVSGTGSTYEQYF.